Described below is a single TCR beta chain sequence and its context. Its antigen is not known. There are 13 residues in the CDR3. Trimming removed 6 bases from V and 1 base from J, with 11 bases in between. The V gene's germline CDR1 is DFQATT and CDR2 SNEGSKA (reference sequence). This record comes from a study of response to subunit inactivated influenza vaccine. Study observations and caveats: The study's authors posited that every seasonal influenza vaccination enlists few new T cells.

TCRdb recomputed calls from the RT-PCR reads with MiXCR, one row per CDR3 protein. Here the sample spans roughly 780,000 distinct CDR3 sequences, 15% to 20% being singletons. The sample was PBMCs from blood, taken around 5 days after vaccination. The origin of this receptor is a man aged 50 or older who received an inactivated influenza vaccine. The chain uses TRBV20-1 and TRBJ2-3; D gene uncertain. CDR3 sequence reads: CSAGVRGTDTQYF. CDR3 in DNA: TGCAGTGCCGGCGTCCGGGGCACAGATACGCAGTATTTT.